Presented here are 25 T cell receptor beta chains from one specimen sequenced in a study of Graves' ophthalmopathy and Graves' hyperthyroidism (dated by TCRdb to 2016 to 2018). The sequencing machine was an Illumina HiSeq 2000. For repertoire sequencing, the TCR beta CDR3 regions were amplified from RNA transcripts. The first round was an RT-PCR using HTBI primers with the Qiagen OneStep RT-PCR kit, and this first round was followed by a second-round multiplex PCR, then size selection and purification. Clones were called with MiXCR by TCRdb after fastp trimmed the public reads at Q25, and only in-frame beta chains were retained. Every distinct CDR3 protein forms one entry, paired with its most common genes and DNA. This sample lists 500,000 to 700,000 distinct CDR3 sequences; about 20% were detected once. Roughly 6.9% of the sample is in the top ten clones. The sample taken for sequencing was peripheral blood. The receptors come from a woman aged 18-29 years with stable Graves' hyperthyroidism. Some clones in this sample may be carry-over from other donors' samples. Donor details come from another sample of the same person, matched by shared clones.

This clonotype was seen many times. This sequence joins TRBV6-1 and TRBJ2-5; 9 bases map to TRBD2. V was clipped by 6 bases and J by 6 bases; unmatched bases: 14. Germline V gene data show CDR1 as MNHNS and CDR2 as SASEGT. The CDR3 consists of 16 residues. CDR3 region: CASSAQTSGPYKTQYF. The CDR3 DNA reads as TGTGCCAGCAGCGCTCAGACTAGCGGACCCTACAAGACCCAGTACTTC.

Worth noting for this clonotype: This CDR3 is missing its conserved last phenylalanine or tryptophan, likely due to a read error. J is TRBJ1-2 and V is TRBV6-1, with a weak D call TRBD1 (5 bases). CDR1 is MNHNS and CDR2 is SASEGT in the germline V gene. This CDR3 spans 14 amino acids. Between the trimmed V and J ends, which lost 7 bases and 1 base, there was a span of 13 bases. The CDR3 loop is CASKYRGLNYGYTC. The CDR3 nucleotides are TGTGCCAGCAAATATAGGGGCCTTAACTATGGCTACACCTGC.

This clonotype showed up many times. This CDR3 is CASSLAPEGYEQYF. The CDR3 region has the DNA TGTGCCAGCAGCTTAGCGCCGGAGGGCTACGAGCAGTACTTC. The rearrangement joins TRBV7-9 to TRBJ2-7; D perhaps matches TRBD2 (6 bases). The V end lost 0 bases, the J end lost 3 bases, and 9 bases lay between the germline ends. CDR1 is SEHNR, CDR2 FQNEAQ, per germline (reference sequence). The CDR3 totals 14 residues.

There are a few counts of this clonotype. The chain joins TRBV5-6 to TRBJ1-1; D is ambiguous. Germline CDR1 reads SGHDT; CDR2 reads YYEEEE. V was cut by 6 bases and J by 8 bases, with 20 bases left in between. This CDR3 comprises 14 residues. The CDR3 DNA sequence: TGTGCCAGCAACCCTCTCGGGGTAGATCGGGAAGCTTTCTTT. Translation: CASNPLGVDREAFF.

The chain uses TRBV6-2 or TRBV6-3 and TRBJ2-7; D is uncertain. Germline V CDR1 and CDR2: MNHEY, SVGEGT. The germline V and J ends were trimmed by 7 bases and 0 bases, with 22 bases remaining between them. The CDR3 sequence is 17 residues long. CDR3 sequence (DNA): TGTGCCAGCACCACTACTTTATTCTCGGAGTTCTCCTACGAGCAGTACTTC. Protein product: CASTTTLFSEFSYEQYF.

This clonotype was seen at least ten times. This rearrangement joins TRBV11-1 to TRBJ1-6; 10 nucleotides align to TRBD1. Germline assignment: CDR1 SGHAT and CDR2 FQDESV (reference sequence). The CDR3 spans 16 residues. After removal of 1 base from V and 4 bases from J, the junction contained 1 base not matched to a gene. CDR3 nucleotide sequence: TGTGCCAGCAGCTTAGGGGACAGGGGTTATAATTCACCCCTCCACTTT. Translating gives CASSLGDRGYNSPLHF.

The table lists this clonotype with a few counts. The chain recombines TRBV6-4 with TRBJ1-2; a weak D match, TRBD1 (5 bases). The germline V gene has CDR1 MRHNA and CDR2 SNTAGT. Trimming stripped 5 bases from V and 8 bases from J, with 15 bases between. The CDR3 is made up of 13 amino acids. DNA of the CDR3: TGTGCCAGCAGTTCAGGGATGGGTGGCGGCTACACCTTC. Amino acids: CASSSGMGGGYTF.

The V gene is TRBV29-1, the J gene TRBJ1-2; 9 bases align to TRBD1. The CDR3 is 15 residues long. The germline gives CDR1 SQVTM, CDR2 ANQGSEA. V trimming: 6 bases; J trimming: 8 bases; junction bases outside the gene matches: 16. The DNA for the CDR3 is TGCAGCGTAGACGCTGGGACAGGGTTTTATACGGGCTACACCTTC. Its translation is CSVDAGTGFYTGYTF.

V usage is TRBV10-3 and J usage is TRBJ2-7; 7 positions agree with TRBD2. With 6 bases clipped from V and 4 bases from J, the junction kept 6 bases outside the gene matches. Looked up from germline, CDR1 is ENHRY and CDR2 is SYGVKD. This CDR3 has 13 residues. The CDR3 DNA reads as TGTGCCATCAGCCGGGACTACAGATACGAGCAGTACTTC. Amino acid sequence: CAISRDYRYEQYF.

V gene TRBV11-2 combines with J gene TRBJ2-7; 8 positions agree with TRBD1. This CDR3 contains 18 residues. Germline CDR1 reads SGHAT; CDR2 reads FQNNGV. Trimming removed 2 bases from V and 6 bases from J; junction bases left unmatched: 18. The CDR3 sequence: CASSLKGIRGQGLGEQYF. CDR3 coding DNA: TGTGCCAGCAGCTTAAAGGGCATAAGAGGACAGGGTTTGGGCGAGCAGTACTTC.

Many counts were recorded for this clonotype. The rearrangement links TRBV27 to TRBJ1-1; 9 nucleotides align to TRBD1. The CDR3 covers 14 residues. J lost 4 bases, V lost 6 bases, and 6 bases had no gene match. Looked up from germline, CDR1 is MNHEY and CDR2 is SMNVEV (reference sequence). The CDR3, as DNA: TGTGCCAGCAGACAACAGGGGGCGCGCACTGAAGCTTTCTTT. Translated: CASRQQGARTEAFF.

This clonotype was found a few times. This may stem from a read error, because a much larger clone lies one nucleotide away. The V gene is TRBV6-1, the J gene TRBJ1-5; 7 positions match TRBD1. CDR3 length: 15 residues. The germline gives CDR1 MNHNS, CDR2 SASEGT. The CDR3 is CASSRDRAGNQPKHF. The CDR3 bases are TGTGCCAGCAGTCGAGACAGGGCGGGCAATCAGCCCAAGCATTTT.

In regard to this clonotype: One base away lies a much larger clone, so this may be a sequencing read error. This rearrangement joins TRBV3-1 to TRBJ1-1; tentative D call: TRBD1 (6 bases). The CDR3 sequence is 14 residues long. Between the trimmed V and J ends, which lost 2 bases and 6 bases, there was a span of 13 bases. Per the germline V gene, CDR1 is LGHDT and CDR2 is YNNKEL (reference sequence). The CDR3 is CASSQRQALAEAFF. The CDR3 DNA reads as TGTGCCAGCAGCCAAAGACAGGCGTTGGCTGAAGCTTTCTTT.

V is TRBV7-2 and J is TRBJ1-6; TRBD1 matches at 7 bases. This CDR3 region has 16 residues. J lost 7 bases, V lost 5 bases, and 11 bases had no gene match. Germline CDR1 SGHTA, CDR2 FQGNSA. The CDR3 DNA sequence: TGTGCCAGCAGCCCGACAGGGAAGTTGTGGAATTCACCCCTCCACTTT. Encoded protein: CASSPTGKLWNSPLHF.

The chain combines TRBV28 with TRBJ2-7; D remains unclear. V shed 1 base and J shed 5 bases, with 9 bases lying between them. Germline V gene lookup returns CDR1 MDHEN and CDR2 SYDVKM. This CDR3 is 13 amino acids long. In DNA form, the CDR3 reads TGTGCCAGCAGTTTATATGGGGAAAACGAGCAGTACTTC. This translates into CASSLYGENEQYF. Filled out from reference TRBV28 and TRBJ2-7, the complete variable domain reads DVKVTQSSRYLVKRTGEKVFLECVQDMDHENMFWYRQDPGLGLRLIYFSYDVKMKEKGDIPEGYSVSREKKERFSLILESASTNQTSMYLCASSLYGENEQYFGPGTRLTVT.

This clonotype was observed many times. This chain uses TRBV12-3 or TRBV12-4 with TRBJ2-5; 12 bases match TRBD1. J gave up 5 bases and V 6 bases, and 1 base lay outside the gene matches. The CDR3 loop spans 13 amino acids. CDR3 bases: TGTGCCAGCAGGGGACAGGGGGCTGAGACCCAGTACTTC. The encoded protein is CASRGQGAETQYF.

The chain uses TRBV5-6 and TRBJ1-1, with 7 bases matching TRBD1. There are 15 residues in the CDR3. Germline-derived CDR1 and CDR2 are SGHDT and YYEEEE. V lost 0 bases to trimming and J lost 1 base; unmatched junction nucleotides: 3. The CDR3 DNA sequence: TGTGCCAGCAGCTTGGGGGGACAGACGAACACTGAAGCTTTCTTT. Its translation is CASSLGGQTNTEAFF. Looking up the rest from reference TRBV5-6 and TRBJ1-1 gives the full variable domain: DAGVTQSPTHLIKTRGQQVTLRCSPKSGHDTVSWYQQALGQGPQFIFQYYEEEERQRGNFPDRFSGHQFPNYSSELNVNALLLGDSALYLCASSLGGQTNTEAFFGQGTRLTVV.

This clonotype was recorded many times. The chain uses TRBV12-3 or TRBV12-4 and TRBJ2-3, with 8 bases matching TRBD2. V lost 5 bases to trimming and J lost 0 bases; unmatched junction nucleotides: 10. The CDR3 covers 17 residues. CDR3 sequence: CASSGNGGALSTDTQYF. The CDR3 DNA follows: TGTGCCAGCAGTGGGAACGGGGGGGCGCTGAGCACAGATACGCAGTATTTT.

This clonotype was seen ten or more times. The rearrangement uses TRBV6-5 and TRBJ1-5; D is undetermined. The CDR3 covers 17 residues. Germline V CDR1 and CDR2: MNHEY, SVGAGI. With 4 bases removed from V and 0 bases from J, the gap between germline ends came to 16 bases. CDR3 nucleotides: TGTGCCAGCAGTTCCGCCGGGAGCCTATATAGCAATCAGCCCCAGCATTTT. Protein product: CASSSAGSLYSNQPQHF.

This clonotype was detected ten times or more. This chain joins TRBV30 and TRBJ2-7; D not certain. Germline V CDR1 and CDR2: GTSNPN, SVGIG (reference sequence). V lost 2 bases and J lost 2, with 10 bases in between. The CDR3 contains 13 residues. CDR3 DNA: TGTGCCTGGAGTAAGGCCCGCGCCTACGAGCAGTACTTC. Its translation: CAWSKARAYEQYF.

About this clonotype: This may arise from a read error, as a much more abundant clone is one base away. This chain joins TRBV15 and TRBJ1-5; D possibly corresponds to TRBD1 (6 bases). The V end lost 5 bases, the J end lost 7 bases, and 12 bases lay between the germline ends. CDR1 and CDR2 (germline): LNHNV, YYDKDF (reference sequence). The CDR3 is made up of 13 amino acids. The DNA of the CDR3 is TGTGCCACCAGCCGGGGGGCCAGGCAGCCCCAGCATTTT. The encoded protein is CATSRGARQPQHF.

This clonotype was detected a few times. This sequence joins TRBV28 and TRBJ1-2, with D possibly TRBD1 on 6 matching bases. The CDR3 loop spans 16 amino acids. Per the germline V gene, CDR1 is MDHEN and CDR2 is SYDVKM. Trimming removed 1 base at V and 3 bases at J, with 15 bases between. This CDR3 is CASSLYTGRWDYGYTF. Written as DNA, the CDR3 is TGTGCCAGCAGTTTATACACAGGGAGATGGGACTATGGCTACACCTTC.

Many counts were recorded for this clonotype. The gene calls are TRBV6-1 and TRBJ1-2; no firm D call. The CDR3 contains 14 residues. Germline CDR1 MNHNS, CDR2 SASEGT. V was trimmed by 2 bases and J by 4 bases, leaving 11 bases between them. CDR3 protein: CASSENVEGYGYTF. The CDR3 DNA reads as TGTGCCAGCAGTGAAAATGTGGAGGGCTATGGCTACACCTTC.

The rearrangement joins TRBV7-2 to TRBJ1-1; D is uncertain. The length of the CDR3 is 14 residues. The V and J ends lost 5 bases and 1 base respectively, with 11 bases between them. The germline V gene has CDR1 SGHTA and CDR2 FQGNSA. The CDR3 here is CASSRDGTNTEAFF. CDR3 bases: TGTGCCAGCAGCCGCGACGGAACGAACACTGAAGCTTTCTTT.

The table lists this clonotype with a few counts. The genes are TRBV5-1 and TRBJ2-2; TRBD2 matches at 11 bases. The junction had 6 bases not matched to a gene; V was cut back by 4 bases and J by 7 bases. The CDR3 runs to 15 residues. Germline CDR1 SGHRS, CDR2 YFSETQ. The CDR3 reads CASSLLAGADGELFF. The CDR3 bases are TGCGCCAGCAGCCTACTAGCGGGAGCGGACGGGGAGCTGTTTTTT.